Below are 29 T cell receptor beta chains sequenced from a single sample in a study of T cell responses to AZD1222 COVID-19 vaccine. Sequenced by immunoSEQ multiplex PCR; TCRdb stores in-frame clones only, minus some. Of roughly 150,000 clones in the sample, approximately 90% were seen once. Sequencing was performed on peripheral blood, taken 28 days after the second AZD1222 dose. The receptors derive from an adult who received the AZD1222 COVID-19 vaccine.

This clone has a single count. The chain carries TRBV7-9 and TRBJ1-1, with TRBD1 as a possible D gene (5 bases). There are 16 residues in the CDR3. V lost 1 base to trimming and J lost 1 base, with 13 bases between them. The V gene's germline CDR1 is SEHNR and CDR2 FQNEAQ (reference sequence). CDR3 in amino acids: CASSLGEGPKNTEAFF. CDR3 bases: TGTGCCAGCAGCTTAGGGGAGGGGCCTAAGAACACTGAAGCTTTCTTT.

This chain links TRBV19 with TRBJ2-1; 8 bases are shared with TRBD2. Trimming took 7 bases from V and 3 from J; bases not matched to a gene: 8. The CDR3 consists of 15 residues. The V gene's germline CDR1 is LNHDA and CDR2 SQIVND (reference sequence). The CDR3 DNA sequence: TGTGCCAGTAAGCGGGGGACTAGTGACTACAATGAGCAGTTCTTC. Translation: CASKRGTSDYNEQFF. Looking up the rest from reference TRBV19 and TRBJ2-1 gives the full variable domain: DGGITQSPKYLFRKEGQNVTLSCEQNLNHDAMYWYRQDPGQGLRLIYYSQIVNDFQKGDIAEGYSVSREKKESFPLTVTSAQKNPTAFYLCASKRGTSDYNEQFFGPGTRLTVL.

The chain uses TRBV28 and TRBJ2-3; no clear D. CDR1 and CDR2 from the germline V gene are MDHEN and SYDVKM. CDR3 size: 14 residues. V was shortened by 1 base and J by 5 bases, with 10 bases between the two germline ends. CDR3 bases: TGTGCCAGCAGTTTATTCCAGGATATAGATACGCAGTATTTT. Translation gives CASSLFQDIDTQYF.

The rearrangement joins TRBV28 to TRBJ1-1; D is undetermined. Per the germline V gene, CDR1 is MDHEN and CDR2 is SYDVKM. Trimming took 8 bases from V and 1 from J, leaving 11 bases between them. The CDR3 is made up of 13 amino acids. The CDR3 coding sequence is TGTGCCAGCTTAAATGCAGGGAACACTGAAGCTTTCTTT. Translation: CASLNAGNTEAFF.

The rearrangement joins TRBV28 to TRBJ1-2; D call uncertain. The CDR3 loop spans 13 amino acids. V was trimmed by 6 bases and J by 8 bases, leaving 16 bases between them. Germline V gene lookup returns CDR1 MDHEN and CDR2 SYDVKM. The DNA of the CDR3 is TGTGCCAGCAGAATGGCGTCCTCGCGGGGCTACACCTTC. Its translation is CASRMASSRGYTF.

V usage is TRBV18 and J usage is TRBJ2-3, with TRBD2 matching 7 bases. CDR3 size: 16 residues. The V and J ends lost 3 bases and 2 bases, in that order; junction bases with no gene match: 8. Germline-derived CDR1 and CDR2 are KGHSH and LQKENI. The CDR3 protein is CASSPWAGVITDTQYF. CDR3 coding DNA: TGTGCCAGCTCACCTTGGGCGGGAGTGATCACAGATACGCAGTATTTT.

The V and J genes are TRBV14 and TRBJ1-1; D remains ambiguous. The CDR3 loop spans 13 amino acids. V lost 5 bases, J lost 5 bases, and 12 bases lay in between. CDR1 is SGHDN and CDR2 is FVKESK in the germline V gene. In nucleotides, the CDR3 is TGTGCCAGCAGCAAAGCATGGTTAACTGAAGCTTTCTTT. As protein: CASSKAWLTEAFF.

The chain carries TRBV2 and TRBJ2-1; 10 nucleotides agree with TRBD1. The CDR3 has 15 amino acids. CDR1 is SNHLY and CDR2 is FYNNEI in the germline V gene. V was clipped by 6 bases and J by 6 bases; unmatched bases: 8. CDR3 DNA sequence: TGTGCCAGCAGGGGCGAGGGACAGGGGTTCAATGAGCAGTTCTTC. It yields the protein CASRGEGQGFNEQFF.

V usage is TRBV7-9 and J usage is TRBJ1-6; D is undetermined. Germline V gene sequence: CDR1 SEHNR, CDR2 FQNEAQ (reference sequence). V lost 1 base and J 10 bases, leaving 11 bases between the germline ends. The CDR3 consists of 14 residues. CDR3 protein: CASSLGVGESPLHF. The CDR3 region has the DNA TGTGCCAGCAGCTTAGGTGTAGGAGAATCACCCCTCCACTTT.

V is TRBV9 and J is TRBJ2-7; a weak D match, TRBD2 (6 bases). The V gene's germline CDR1 is SGDLS and CDR2 YYNGEE. CDR3 length: 16 residues. Trimming shortened V by 3 bases and J by 4 bases, and 20 bases separated the two germline ends. This chain's CDR3 is CASSAGQGGGLYEQYF. The CDR3, as DNA: TGTGCCAGCAGCGCCGGTCAGGGTGGGGGGTTATACGAGCAGTACTTC.

This clone occurred many times. The J gene is TRBJ2-5, the V gene TRBV2, with a possible D match to TRBD1 (5 bases). Between the trimmed V and J ends, which lost 2 bases and 5 bases, there was a span of 18 bases. CDR1 and CDR2 (germline): SNHLY, FYNNEI. The CDR3 is 16 amino acids. The DNA for the CDR3 is TGTGCCAGCAGTGAATTATCTCGACAGATAGGGGAGACCCAGTACTTC. This codes for CASSELSRQIGETQYF.

V usage is TRBV2 and J usage is TRBJ2-2; D gene ambiguous. CDR1 is SNHLY, CDR2 FYNNEI, per germline. The CDR3 extends over 16 amino acids. With 0 bases removed from V and 1 base from J, the gap between germline ends came to 9 bases. This chain's CDR3 is CASSEAGSRNTGELFF. The CDR3 coding sequence is TGTGCCAGCAGTGAAGCGGGCTCCAGGAACACCGGGGAGCTGTTTTTT.

The V call is TRBV11-3, the J call TRBJ2-3, with 7 bases fitting TRBD1. This CDR3 has 16 amino acids. Germline V gene data show CDR1 as SGHNT and CDR2 as YENEEA. V was pared by 4 bases and J by 0 bases, with 7 bases of the junction left unmatched. The CDR3 nucleotides read TGTGCCAGCAGCTCAACCGGGACAGCTAGCACAGATACGCAGTATTTT. This encodes CASSSTGTASTDTQYF.

The chain is built from TRBV14 and TRBJ2-7; D gene ambiguous. CDR1 is SGHDN, CDR2 FVKESK, per germline. Deletions cut 1 base from V and 3 bases from J, with 7 bases between. This CDR3 comprises 13 residues. CDR3 nucleotides: TGTGCCAGCAGCCAAGGCATCCACTACGAGCAGTACTTC. This translates into CASSQGIHYEQYF.

The chain has TRBV6-2 or TRBV6-3 and TRBJ1-5; D might be TRBD1 (5 bases). From germline, CDR1 is MNHEY and CDR2 SVGEGT. Trimming left V 4 bases short and J 4 bases short, with 20 bases between. The CDR3 has 17 amino acids. The CDR3 DNA is TGTGCCAGCAGTTTAATCTGGTTCCGAGGGGAAAATCAGCCCCAGCATTTT. This sequence encodes CASSLIWFRGENQPQHF.

This clone was counted only a few times. This sequence joins TRBV7-9 and TRBJ1-1; the D is unclear. CDR1 SEHNR and CDR2 FQNEAQ come from the germline V gene (reference sequence). CDR3 length equals 13 residues. V lost 1 base and J 5 bases, leaving 8 bases between the germline ends. The CDR3 DNA is TGTGCCAGCAGCTTAGACAGAGGGACTGAAGCTTTCTTT. Its translation: CASSLDRGTEAFF.

The rearrangement uses TRBV6-5 and TRBJ2-2, with D unresolved. Germline V gene sequence: CDR1 MNHEY, CDR2 SVGAGI. The V end was cut by 3 bases, the J end by 6 bases, with 8 bases between. The CDR3 has 13 amino acids. The CDR3 here is CASSYTPPGELFF. In nucleotides, the CDR3 is TGTGCCAGCAGTTATACTCCGCCCGGGGAGCTGTTTTTT.

V and J are TRBV6-5 and TRBJ1-1; weak D call: TRBD1 (6 bases). The CDR3 totals 13 residues. V was clipped by 6 bases and J by 5 bases, with 13 bases between them. Per germline, CDR1 MNHEY and CDR2 SVGAGI. DNA of the CDR3: TGTGCCAGCAGCCCCGCAGGGGTGACTGAAGCTTTCTTT. Residues: CASSPAGVTEAFF.

V and J are TRBV5-1 and TRBJ2-5, with 9 bases aligning to TRBD2. The CDR3 extends over 15 amino acids. The germline CDR1 and CDR2 sequences are SGHRS and YFSETQ. Trimming cost V 1 base and J 1 base; bases outside gene matches: 2. The CDR3 spells CASSLLAGPQETQYF. CDR3 DNA sequence: TGCGCCAGCAGCTTGCTAGCGGGGCCCCAAGAGACCCAGTACTTC.

The chain carries TRBV14 and TRBJ1-2; D is possibly TRBD1 (5 bases). CDR3 length: 14 amino acids. V was clipped by 4 bases and J by 6 bases, with 15 bases between them. In germline, CDR1 is SGHDN, CDR2 FVKESK. The DNA of the CDR3 is TGTGCCAGCAGCCCATCAGGGTATGTAAATGGCTACACCTTC. The encoded protein is CASSPSGYVNGYTF.

V usage is TRBV7-3 and J usage is TRBJ2-1, with D perhaps matching TRBD1 (6 bases). Germline V gene sequence: CDR1 SGHTA, CDR2 FQGTGA. The CDR3 spans 16 residues. Deletions cut 1 base from V and 3 bases from J, with 13 bases between. The CDR3, as DNA: TGTGCCAGCAGCTTAATATGGACAGATAACTACAATGAGCAGTTCTTC. Protein product: CASSLIWTDNYNEQFF.

V usage is TRBV2 and J usage is TRBJ1-3; D is unclear. This CDR3 has 15 amino acids. Germline V lookup: CDR1 SNHLY, CDR2 FYNNEI. V lost 0 bases, J lost 2 bases, and 8 bases lay in between. CDR3 in DNA: TGTGCCAGCAGTGAAGCCGGGAGCGCTGGAAACACCATATATTTT. Its translation: CASSEAGSAGNTIYF.

The chain uses TRBV5-5 and TRBJ2-1; TRBD2 aligns across 7 bases. This CDR3 spans 16 amino acids. The J segment lost 4 bases and the V segment lost 4 bases, leaving 11 bases of the junction unmatched. Per germline, CDR1 SGHKS and CDR2 YYEKEE (reference sequence). CDR3 DNA: TGTGCCAGCAGCGGATCGAGCGGGATGAGGTACAATGAGCAGTTCTTC. Translated, it gives CASSGSSGMRYNEQFF. Looking up the rest from reference TRBV5-5 and TRBJ2-1 gives the full variable domain: DAGVTQSPTHLIKTRGQQVTLRCSPISGHKSVSWYQQVLGQGPQFIFQYYEKEERGRGNFPDRFSARQFPNYSSELNVNALLLGDSALYLCASSGSSGMRYNEQFFGPGTRLTVL.

This chain uses TRBV5-6 with TRBJ2-5; D perhaps matches TRBD1 (6 bases). With 5 bases removed from V and 1 base from J, the gap between germline ends came to 15 bases. This CDR3 has 15 residues. Germline CDR1 and CDR2: SGHDT and YYEEEE. CDR3 protein: CASSSVVGGQETQYF. The CDR3 nucleotides read TGTGCCAGCAGTTCAGTGGTAGGGGGCCAAGAGACCCAGTACTTC. Full variable domain (remainder filled in from reference TRBV5-6 and TRBJ2-5): DAGVTQSPTHLIKTRGQQVTLRCSPKSGHDTVSWYQQALGQGPQFIFQYYEEEERQRGNFPDRFSGHQFPNYSSELNVNALLLGDSALYLCASSSVVGGQETQYFGPGTRLLVL.

This clone was picked up one time. This sequence joins TRBV21-1 and TRBJ1-6. TRBV21-1 is a pseudogene locus. The CDR3 sequence is 12 residues long. As DNA, the CDR3 is TGTGCCATCTCTGGGGGTTATTCACCCCTCCACTTT. This encodes CAISGGYSPLHF.

This chain connects TRBV2 to TRBJ2-3; TRBD1 or TRBD2 may be the D gene (6 bases each). V lost 7 bases and J lost 4, with 12 bases in between. The CDR3 contains 13 residues. CDR1 SNHLY and CDR2 FYNNEI come from the germline V gene. CDR3 DNA: TGTGCCAGCAACAATAGGGGGGCAGATACGCAGTATTTT. Translated, it gives CASNNRGADTQYF. Looking up the rest from reference TRBV2 and TRBJ2-3 gives the full variable domain: EPEVTQTPSHQVTQMGQEVILRCVPISNHLYFYWYRQILGQKVEFLVSFYNNEISEKSEIFDDQFSVERPDGSNFTLKIRSTKLEDSAMYFCASNNRGADTQYFGPGTRLTVL.

The chain joins TRBV3-1 (or the pseudogene TRBV3-2) to TRBJ2-1, with 7 bases identical to TRBD2. The CDR3 covers 16 residues. Germline V gives CDR1 LGHDT, CDR2 YNNKEL (reference sequence). Unmatched junction bases numbered 6, after V lost 1 base and J lost 3 bases. The CDR3, as DNA: TGTGCCAGCAGCCAAGTTAAGCGGGGTTACTACAATGAGCAGTTCTTC. Its protein is CASSQVKRGYYNEQFF.

The chain's CDR3 is CASGAGGPPYEQYF. CDR3 in DNA: TGTGCCAGCGGGGCAGGGGGACCCCCCTACGAGCAGTACTTC. The chain couples TRBV27 to TRBJ2-7; TRBD1 matches 7 bases. The CDR3 extends over 14 amino acids. From germline, CDR1 is MNHEY and CDR2 SMNVEV (reference sequence). After removal of 8 bases from V and 2 bases from J, the junction contained 9 bases not matched to a gene.

V usage is TRBV11-3 and J usage is TRBJ2-7; no clear D. Between the trimmed V and J ends, which lost 5 bases and 5 bases, there was a span of 10 bases. Germline V gives CDR1 SGHNT, CDR2 YENEEA. This CDR3 spans 12 amino acids. Here the CDR3 reads CASSLHGDEQYF. Here the CDR3 DNA reads TGTGCCAGCAGCCTGCACGGCGACGAGCAGTACTTC.